The 3 T cell receptor beta chains listed next were all sequenced from one sample in a study of blood T cell repertoires in COVID-19. Sequencing used immunoSEQ multiplex PCR; TCRdb keeps in-frame clones, though not all of them. The sample comprises 150,000 or so clones, approximately 80% of which are singletons, and less than 15% rests with the top ten. The sample comprised PBMCs or T cells enriched from blood (not recorded which). The receptor source for this set is a man aged 45-60 years who had recovered from COVID-19.

This chain links TRBV4-1 with TRBJ1-3, with TRBD1 matching 7 bases. With 1 base clipped from V and 4 bases from J, the junction kept 7 bases outside the gene matches. The germline CDR1 and CDR2 sequences are MGHRA and YSYEKL. The CDR3 has 16 residues. The CDR3 reads CASSQVETGMGNTIYF. Here the CDR3 DNA reads TGCGCCAGCAGCCAAGTCGAGACAGGGATGGGAAACACCATATATTTT.

CDR3 in amino acids: CASSPAGYRNNQPQHF. The CDR3 coding sequence is TGTGCCAGCAGCCCAGCGGGGTACAGGAACAATCAGCCCCAGCATTTT. The V gene is TRBV7-8, the J gene TRBJ1-5, with D possibly matching TRBD1 (5 bases). The V and J ends lost 5 bases and 3 bases respectively, with 17 bases between them. Germline loops: CDR1 SGHVS, CDR2 FQNEAQ. The CDR3 is 16 amino acids.

The chain combines TRBV6-5 with TRBJ2-1; 15 bases map to TRBD2. CDR3 size: 15 residues. Germline trimming cut 5 bases from V and 12 bases from J; bases unmatched to any gene: 8. Germline CDR1 MNHEY, CDR2 SVGAGI. The CDR3, as DNA: TGTGCCAGCAGTCCCCCGGGACTAGCGGGGGGTGGGCAGTTCTTC. Encoded protein: CASSPPGLAGGGQFF.